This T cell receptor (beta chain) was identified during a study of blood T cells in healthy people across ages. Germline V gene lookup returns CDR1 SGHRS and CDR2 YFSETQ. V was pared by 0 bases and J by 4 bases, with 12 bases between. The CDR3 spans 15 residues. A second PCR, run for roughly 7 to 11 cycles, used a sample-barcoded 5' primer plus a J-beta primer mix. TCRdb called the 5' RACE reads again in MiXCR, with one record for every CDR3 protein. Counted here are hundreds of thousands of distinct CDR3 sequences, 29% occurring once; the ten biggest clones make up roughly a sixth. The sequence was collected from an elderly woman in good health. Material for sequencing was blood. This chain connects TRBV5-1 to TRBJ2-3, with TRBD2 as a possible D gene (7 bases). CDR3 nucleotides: TGCGCCAGCAGCTTGGGGGGGGGCGAGGCAGATACGCAGTATTTT. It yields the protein CASSLGGGEADTQYF.